The subject of this entry is one T cell receptor beta chain. The sample comes from a study of OX40 agonist ivuxolimab in advanced cancers. Whole-study context: Melanoma, hepatocellular carcinoma, head and neck or renal cell cancer occurred in dose-escalation patients.

Assay used: immunoSEQ multiplex PCR; TCRdb lists only in-frame clones, some missing. The data show about 56,000 clones, 80% to 95% seen once. The CDR3 contains 15 residues. The germline V gene encodes CDR1 SQVTM and CDR2 ANQGSEA. Trimming took 1 base from V and 0 from J, leaving 13 bases between them. The sample here was CD4+ or CD8+ T cells sorted from blood, taken in a trial of the OX40 agonist ivuxolimab. The sequence derives from an adult with an advanced solid tumor such as melanoma, head and neck, liver or kidney cancer. The rearrangement links TRBV29-1 to TRBJ2-7; no clear D gene. Here the CDR3 reads CSVEGSDTDSYEQYF. In nucleotides, the CDR3 is TGCAGCGTTGAAGGCTCAGACACAGACTCCTACGAGCAGTACTTC.